The T cell receptor beta chain described here comes from a study of graft-versus-host responses after intestinal transplantation. About the study: Every recipient had anti-thymocyte globulin induction and approximately 3 years of tacrolimus plus steroids.

The table came from immunoSEQ multiplex PCR; TCRdb's copy has only in-frame clones and leaves some out. The table has about 85,000 clones, around 90% seen once. The germline gives CDR1 MGHRA, CDR2 YSYEKL. V lost 4 bases to trimming and J lost 3 bases; unmatched junction nucleotides: 11. CDR3 length: 16 residues. Notes on this clone: Its antigen remains unknown.

Specimen: unstimulated CD8+ T cells sorted from spleen or lymph node cells, collected before transplant. V and J are TRBV4-1 and TRBJ1-1; 7 nucleotides align to TRBD1. This receptor was obtained from a human donor who was the organ donor for an intestinal transplant. The CDR3 nucleotides are TGCGCCAGCAGCCTCCTTGGGAGACAGGGATACACTGAAGCTTTCTTT. This codes for CASSLLGRQGYTEAFF.